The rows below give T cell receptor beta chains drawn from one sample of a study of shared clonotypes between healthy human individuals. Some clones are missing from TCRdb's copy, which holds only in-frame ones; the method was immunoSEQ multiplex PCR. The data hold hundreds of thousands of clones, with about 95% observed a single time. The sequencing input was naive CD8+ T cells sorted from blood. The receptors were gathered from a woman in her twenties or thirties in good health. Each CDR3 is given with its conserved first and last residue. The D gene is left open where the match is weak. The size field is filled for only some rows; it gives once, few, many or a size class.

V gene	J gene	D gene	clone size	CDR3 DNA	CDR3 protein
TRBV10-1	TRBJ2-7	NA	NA	TGCGCCAGCAGTGAGTTCGCGGACAGTCACGAGCAGTACTTC	CASSEFADSHEQYF
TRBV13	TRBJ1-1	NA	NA	TGTGCCAGCAGCTTAGCCGTCTCCGGGAACACTGAAGCTTTCTTT	CASSLAVSGNTEAFF
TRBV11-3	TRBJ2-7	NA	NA	TGTGCCAGCAACCTCGTGTACCGGGGACACGCCTACGAGCAGTACTTC	CASNLVYRGHAYEQYF
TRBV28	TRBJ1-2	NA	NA	TGTGCCAGCAGGTCCCGGGGGTTCTATGGCTACACCTTC	CASRSRGFYGYTF
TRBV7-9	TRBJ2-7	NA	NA	TGTGCCAGCAGACGCCTAGAGGTCTACGAGCAGTACTTC	CASRRLEVYEQYF
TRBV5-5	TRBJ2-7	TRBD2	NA	TGTGCCAGCAGCTGGGGGGGTAGCGCGTACGAGCAGTACTTC	CASSWGGSAYEQYF
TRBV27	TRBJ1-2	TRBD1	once	TGTGCCAGCAGTTTCGGGACAGGCTATGGCTACACCTTC	CASSFGTGYGYTF
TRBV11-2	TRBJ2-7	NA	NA	TGTGCCAGCAGCTTAGCGGGCGATCCCTACGAGCAGTACTTC	CASSLAGDPYEQYF
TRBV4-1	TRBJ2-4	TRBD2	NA	TGCGCCAGCAGCCAATGGGTTATGACTAGCGGTGCGGGGAACATTCAGTACTTC	CASSQWVMTSGAGNIQYF
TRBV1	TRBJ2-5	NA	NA	TGCACCAGCAGAAGGGAGACCCAGTACTTC	CTSRRETQYF
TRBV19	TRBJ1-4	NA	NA	TGTGCCAGTAGGACCAGGACAGCCACCGAAAAACTGTTTTTT	CASRTRTATEKLFF
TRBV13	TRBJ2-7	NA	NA	TGTGCCAGCAGCGCCGGGTACCCTTACGAGCAGTACTTC	CASSAGYPYEQYF
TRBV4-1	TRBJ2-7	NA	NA	TGCGCCAGCAGCCAAGCAGGCGGGGCGGGGGCTGTCGAGCAGTACTTC	CASSQAGGAGAVEQYF
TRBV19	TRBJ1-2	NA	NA	TGTGCCAGTAGTATAGGGGGTGTAGGCTATGGCTACACCTTC	CASSIGGVGYGYTF
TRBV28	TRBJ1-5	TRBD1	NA	TGTGCCAGCAGTTTGCTCAGGGGGAATCAGCCCCAGCATTTT	CASSLLRGNQPQHF
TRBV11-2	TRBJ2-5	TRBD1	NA	TGTGCCAGCAGCTCCTCGGGACAGCCAGGGGAGCAGTACTTC	CASSSSGQPGEQYF
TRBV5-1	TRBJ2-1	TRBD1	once	TGCGCCAGCAGCTTCGGACAGGGTGTTGTCAATGAGCAGTTCTTC	CASSFGQGVVNEQFF
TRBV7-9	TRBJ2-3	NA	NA	TGTGCCAGCAACGAACTGGGCACAGATACGCAGTATTTT	CASNELGTDTQYF